These T cell receptor beta chains were read from a single sample in a study of tumor T cells in aggressive B-cell lymphoma. TCRdb's copy holds only in-frame clones and misses some; the assay was immunoSEQ multiplex PCR. This sample has some 5,000 clones, with roughly 80% found just once. The sequenced material came from tumor tissue. The receptors originated from an adult with diffuse large B cell lymphoma. The CDR3 runs from the conserved cysteine through the conserved F or W. The D gene is left open where the match is weak. Size is omitted from some rows. Given values are once, few, many or a class for expanded clones.

TGTGCTAGTGGTCCCGGGACTGGATACAATGAGCAGTTCTTC	CASGPGTGYNEQFF	NA	TRBV12-5	TRBJ2-1	few
TGTGCCAGCTCACCATTCGAGGGTGGCGGGGGCGAAGAAGCTTTCTTT	CASSPFEGGGGEEAFF	NA	TRBV18	TRBJ1-1	NA
TGTGCCAGCACCAGTGGTACGGGACAGGGGGGTCGACGGGGTTCACCCCTCCACTTT	CASTSGTGQGGRRGSPLHF	TRBD1	TRBV2	TRBJ1-6	NA
TGTGCCAGCAGTTTATGGGAAGCGGCAGGTCAGCCCCAGCATTTT	CASSLWEAAGQPQHF	NA	TRBV28	TRBJ1-5	once
TGCGCCAGCAGCCCAGGGGAGAGTATGACCGGGGAGCTGTTTTTT	CASSPGESMTGELFF	NA	TRBV5-1	TRBJ2-2	NA
TGTGCCAGCAGTTTAGCAACGGTTAATGAAAAACTGTTTTTT	CASSLATVNEKLFF	NA	TRBV28	TRBJ1-4	NA
TGTGCCAGCAGTTTTGGGTGGACTAGCGGCTCCTACGAGCAGTACTTC	CASSFGWTSGSYEQYF	TRBD2	TRBV27	TRBJ2-7	NA
TGTGCCAGCAGCCTCTCAGACAGGGCTGGTAAGCAGTACTTC	CASSLSDRAGKQYF	TRBD1	TRBV11-1	TRBJ2-7	NA
TGTGCCAGCAGTTCGGGTCTCCTTTTCAAGTACACCTTC	CASSSGLLFKYTF	NA	TRBV6-5	TRBJ1-2	NA
TGTGCCTGGAGGAACGCGATGGTTTACAATGAGCAGTTCTTC	CAWRNAMVYNEQFF	NA	TRBV30	TRBJ2-1	few
TGTGCCAGCGGCCCACAGGGGTCGGGGACTGAAGCTTTCTTT	CASGPQGSGTEAFF	TRBD1	TRBV7-9	TRBJ1-1	few
TGTGCCTGGAGTCTTACTGTCTCTGGAAACACCATATATTTT	CAWSLTVSGNTIYF	NA	TRBV30	TRBJ1-3	NA
TGTGCCAGCGGGGGACAGGGAGAGGGAAACACCATATATTTT	CASGGQGEGNTIYF	TRBD1	TRBV5-4	TRBJ1-3	NA
TGTGCCTGGAGTGTAGAGGGGAGGGGGATCACTGAAGCTTTCTTT	CAWSVEGRGITEAFF	NA	TRBV30	TRBJ1-1	NA
TGTGCCAGCAGTTTATTTGGGGGCAGGGGCTCCAATTCACCCCTCCACTTT	CASSLFGGRGSNSPLHF	NA	TRBV27	TRBJ1-6	NA
TGTGCCAGCAGCTCGCCGGACAGGGGGAACCCCGAGCAGTACTTC	CASSSPDRGNPEQYF	TRBD1	TRBV7-9	TRBJ2-7	NA
TGTGCCAGCAGGCAGCGAAACTATAATTCACCCCTCCACTTT	CASRQRNYNSPLHF	NA	TRBV6-5	TRBJ1-6	once
TGTGCCAGCAGTGAATATGGAGGATATGGCTACACCTTC	CASSEYGGYGYTF	NA	TRBV6-1	TRBJ1-2	NA
TGTGCCAGCAGCTTGGGAGGGGGGGCAGATACGCAGTATTTT	CASSLGGGADTQYF	NA	TRBV7-6	TRBJ2-3	NA
TGTGCCAGCAGTTCGAACAGCTATGGCTACACCTTC	CASSSNSYGYTF	NA	TRBV28	TRBJ1-2	NA
TGTGCCAGCAGTTTTTCGGCAGGATCCTATGGCTACACTTTC	CASSFSAGSYGYTF	NA	TRBV27	TRBJ1-2	NA
TGTGCCTGGGTTACATCGTCCGGGGGTGAAGCTTTCTTT	CAWVTSSGGEAFF	NA	TRBV30	TRBJ1-1	NA
TGTGCCAGCAGTCCCCCCGGGACAGGTAACACTGAAGCTTTCTTT	CASSPPGTGNTEAFF	TRBD1	TRBV27	TRBJ1-1	NA
TGTGCCAGCAGCTTAGACGGGGTGGGCACAGATACGCAGTATTTT	CASSLDGVGTDTQYF	NA	TRBV7-8	TRBJ2-3	NA
TGTGCCAGCAGCTTAACGGCGGGAGGTGGCGGGGAGCTGTTTTTT	CASSLTAGGGGELFF	TRBD2	TRBV7-3	TRBJ2-2	NA
TGTGCCAGTAGTCCGGACAGCTGGGGTCCCGGCGGCTACACCTTC	CASSPDSWGPGGYTF	NA	TRBV19	TRBJ1-2	NA
TGTGCCACCTCCCCCTCGGGGGATGGCTACACCTTC	CATSPSGDGYTF	NA	TRBV10-3	TRBJ1-2	NA
TGTGCCAGCAGCTTAGGGCTAGCGGGAGCCACAGATACGCAGTATTTT	CASSLGLAGATDTQYF	TRBD2	TRBV7-3	TRBJ2-3	NA
TGTGCCAGCAGCGTACAGGGTTACGAGCAGTACTTC	CASSVQGYEQYF	NA	TRBV7-2	TRBJ2-7	NA
TGTGCCAGCGCAGGGACTAGCGGACCCTCCTACAATGAGCAGTTCTTC	CASAGTSGPSYNEQFF	TRBD2	TRBV7-8	TRBJ2-1	NA
TGTGCCAGTACCTCCGGGACAGGGACAGCCAAAAACATTCAGTACTTC	CASTSGTGTAKNIQYF	TRBD1	TRBV19	TRBJ2-4	NA
TGTGCCAGCAGCCTTCTCCGGGCAGATACGCAGTATTTT	CASSLLRADTQYF	NA	TRBV14	TRBJ2-3	NA
TGTGCCTGGGGACGGCAGGCCCCCAGGGGAGATACGCAGTATTTT	CAWGRQAPRGDTQYF	NA	TRBV30	TRBJ2-3	NA
TGTGCCAGCAGCTTAGAACGCAGGGCTCTACAGGGCAGTGGTGGCTACACCTTC	CASSLERRALQGSGGYTF	NA	TRBV11-2	TRBJ1-2	NA
TGTGCCAGCATCCAATACAATGAGCAGTTCTTC	CASIQYNEQFF	NA	TRBV6-1	TRBJ2-1	few
TGTGCCTGGAGGGAGAGCACAGATACGCAGTATTTT	CAWRESTDTQYF	NA	TRBV30	TRBJ2-3	NA
TGTGCCAGCAGCTTAAGGTTTGGAGTCGGTCACACTGAAGCTTTCTTT	CASSLRFGVGHTEAFF	NA	TRBV7-2	TRBJ1-1	NA
TGTGCCAGCAGTGAGACTAGCGGCACAGATACGCAGTATTTT	CASSETSGTDTQYF	TRBD2	TRBV6-4	TRBJ2-3	NA
TGTGCCAGCAGCCCACAGGGAAACTATGGCTACACCTTC	CASSPQGNYGYTF	NA	TRBV28	TRBJ1-2	NA
TGTGCCAGCAGCTTAGGACTAGTAGTCTACAATGAGCAGTTCTTC	CASSLGLVVYNEQFF	TRBD2	TRBV7-3	TRBJ2-1	NA
TGCGCCAGCAGCCAGCGGGAGGGCGATGAGCAGTTCTTC	CASSQREGDEQFF	TRBD2	TRBV4-3	TRBJ2-1	NA
TGCGCCCACTCACCGGGACAGGGGGCCTACGAGCAGTACTTC	CAHSPGQGAYEQYF	TRBD1	TRBV10-2	TRBJ2-7	NA
TGTGCCAGCCAGAACAGTGGTTGGGAAAAACTGTTTTTT	CASQNSGWEKLFF	NA	TRBV6-1	TRBJ1-4	NA
TGTGCCAGCAGTTACTCGACTGGGGGAAACACCATATATTTT	CASSYSTGGNTIYF	NA	TRBV6-5	TRBJ1-3	few
TGTGCCAGCAGCTTAAGGGAGGACACTGAAGCTTTCTTT	CASSLREDTEAFF	NA	TRBV7-9	TRBJ1-1	NA
TGTGCCAGCAAGTCTCAGGGCCAGCCCCAGCATTTT	CASKSQGQPQHF	NA	TRBV6-5	TRBJ1-5	NA
TGTGCCAGCTCACCGGACAGGGGCAAAGGCTACACCTTC	CASSPDRGKGYTF	TRBD1	TRBV18	TRBJ1-2	NA